A selection of T cell receptor beta chains follows, all from one sample in a study of post-analysis software for immune sequencing data. TCRdb itself ran the PCR reads through MiXCR, one entry per CDR3 protein. This sample has roughly 540,000 distinct CDR3 sequences, with around a third found just once. The source material was blood. The receptors stem from a girl aged 2-17 years with multiple sclerosis. Both conserved end residues are part of each CDR3. The order of the fields is D gene, clone size, V gene, J gene, CDR3 protein, CDR3 DNA. A D gene is named only where the DNA matches it firmly. The size entry is marked missing in some rows and otherwise reads once, few, many or a size class.

>.|.|TRBV20-1|TRBJ2-1
CSAREQGRDTYNEQFF
TGCAGTGCTAGGGAACAGGGGAGGGATACCTACAATGAGCAGTTCTTC
>TRBD1|few|TRBV25-1|TRBJ2-7
CASSEFGTGGEQYF
TGTGCCAGCAGTGAATTCGGGACAGGAGGCGAGCAGTACTTC
>.|.|TRBV12-3/TRBV12-4|TRBJ1-5
CASSLHQGVQPQHF
TGTGCCAGCAGTTTACACCAGGGTGTCCAGCCCCAGCATTTT
>.|.|TRBV4-1|TRBJ1-1
CASSQDWENTEAFF
TGCGCCAGCAGCCAAGATTGGGAAAACACTGAAGCTTTCTTT
>.|.|TRBV20-1|TRBJ1-1
CSARDLGLMNTEAFF
TGCAGTGCTAGAGATCTGGGACTTATGAACACTGAAGCTTTCTTT
>TRBD2|.|TRBV5-1|TRBJ2-1
CASSSYRLAGAHNEQFF
TGCGCCAGCAGCTCCTACCGACTAGCGGGGGCCCACAATGAGCAGTTCTTC
>.|.|TRBV20-1|TRBJ1-1
CSAPGGDSGITEAFF
TGCAGTGCTCCCGGCGGCGACAGCGGCATCACTGAAGCTTTCTTT
>TRBD1|.|TRBV5-1|TRBJ1-2
CASSLGQVAPGGSTF
TGCGCCAGCAGCCTGGGACAGGTAGCCCCCGGAGGATCCACCTTC
>.|few|TRBV29-1|TRBJ1-5
CSVSSQNQPQHF
TGCAGCGTTTCGTCACAAAATCAGCCCCAGCATTTT
>TRBD1|few|TRBV13|TRBJ1-2
CASSVDRGSVYGYTF
TGTGCCAGCAGCGTTGACAGGGGTTCCGTCTATGGCTACACCTTC